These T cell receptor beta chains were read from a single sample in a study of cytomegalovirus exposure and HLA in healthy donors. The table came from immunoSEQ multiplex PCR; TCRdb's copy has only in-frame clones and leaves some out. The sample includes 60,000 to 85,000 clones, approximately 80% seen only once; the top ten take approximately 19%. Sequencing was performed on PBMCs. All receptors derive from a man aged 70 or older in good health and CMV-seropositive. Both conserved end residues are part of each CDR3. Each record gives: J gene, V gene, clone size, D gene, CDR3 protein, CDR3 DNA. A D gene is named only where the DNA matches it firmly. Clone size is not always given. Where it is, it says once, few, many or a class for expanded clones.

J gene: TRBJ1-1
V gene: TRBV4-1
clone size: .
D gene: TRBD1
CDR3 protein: CASRGQGFTEAFF
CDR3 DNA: TGCGCCAGCAGGGGACAGGGATTCACTGAAGCTTTCTTT

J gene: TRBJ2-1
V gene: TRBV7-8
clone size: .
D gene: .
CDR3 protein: CASSKQYSVANEQFF
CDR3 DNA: TGTGCCAGCAGCAAACAGTATTCTGTGGCCAATGAGCAGTTCTTC

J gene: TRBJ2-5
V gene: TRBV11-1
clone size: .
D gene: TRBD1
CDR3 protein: CASSFHARDRGETQYF
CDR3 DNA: TGTGCCAGCAGCTTCCACGCCCGGGACAGGGGAGAGACCCAGTACTTC

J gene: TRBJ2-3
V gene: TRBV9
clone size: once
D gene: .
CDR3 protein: CASSVSGIRADTQYF
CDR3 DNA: TGTGCCAGCAGCGTGAGTGGGATCAGGGCAGATACGCAGTATTTT

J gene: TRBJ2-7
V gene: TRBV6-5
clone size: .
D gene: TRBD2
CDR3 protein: CASSYSQAGESYEQYF
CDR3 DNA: TGTGCCAGCAGTTACTCCCAAGCGGGAGAATCCTACGAGCAGTACTTC

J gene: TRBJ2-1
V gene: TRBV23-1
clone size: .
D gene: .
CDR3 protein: CASSRGHEEWFF
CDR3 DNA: TGCGCCAGCAGTCGGGGACATGAGGAATGGTTCTTC

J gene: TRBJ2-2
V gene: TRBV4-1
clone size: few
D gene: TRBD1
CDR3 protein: CASSQERDRADTGELFF
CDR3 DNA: TGCGCCAGCAGCCAAGAGAGGGACAGGGCGGACACCGGGGAGCTGTTTTTT

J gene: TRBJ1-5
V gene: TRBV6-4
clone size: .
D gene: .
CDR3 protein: CASSAQQGQPQHF
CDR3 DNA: TGTGCCAGCAGTGCCCAACAGGGTCAGCCCCAGCATTTT

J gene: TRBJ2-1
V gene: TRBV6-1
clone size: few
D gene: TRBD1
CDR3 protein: CASSEPFLGQGAAYNEQFF
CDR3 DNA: TGTGCCAGCAGCGAACCATTTCTGGGACAGGGGGCTGCCTACAATGAGCAGTTCTTC

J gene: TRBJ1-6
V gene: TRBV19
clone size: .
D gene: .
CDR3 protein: CASRRAARSPLHF
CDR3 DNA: TGTGCCAGTAGGAGGGCAGCTAGATCACCCCTCCACTTT

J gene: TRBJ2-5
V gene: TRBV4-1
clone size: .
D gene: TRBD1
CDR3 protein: CASSQRTGGGIQETQYF
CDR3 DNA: TGCGCCAGCAGCCAACGGACAGGGGGCGGTATCCAAGAGACCCAGTACTTC

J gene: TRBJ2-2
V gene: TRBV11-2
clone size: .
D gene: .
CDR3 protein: CASSLSEGNTGELFF
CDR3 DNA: TGTGCCAGCAGCTTAAGTGAGGGGAACACCGGGGAGCTGTTTTTT

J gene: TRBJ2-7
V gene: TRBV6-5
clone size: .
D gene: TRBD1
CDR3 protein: CASSYTGQGGSYEQYF
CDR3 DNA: TGTGCCAGCAGTTACACGGGACAGGGAGGAAGCTACGAGCAGTACTTC

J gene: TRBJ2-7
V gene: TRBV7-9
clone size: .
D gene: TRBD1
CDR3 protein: CASSLFGQGRRFSYEQYF
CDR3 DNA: TGTGCCAGCAGCTTATTCGGACAGGGCCGCCGTTTTTCCTACGAGCAGTACTTC

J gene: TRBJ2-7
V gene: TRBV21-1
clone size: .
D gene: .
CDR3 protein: CASSKEPGQGDSYEQYF
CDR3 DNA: TGTGCCAGCAGCAAAGAACCGGGACAAGGGGACTCCTACGAGCAGTACTTC

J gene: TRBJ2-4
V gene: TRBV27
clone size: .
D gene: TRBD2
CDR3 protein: CASSLWGGQNIQYF
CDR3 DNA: TGTGCCAGCAGTTTATGGGGGGGACAAAACATTCAGTACTTC

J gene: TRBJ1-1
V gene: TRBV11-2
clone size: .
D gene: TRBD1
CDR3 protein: CASSLPKWTGPIVGTEAFF
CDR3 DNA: TGTGCCAGCAGCCTCCCCAAATGGACAGGTCCTATCGTGGGCACTGAAGCTTTCTTT

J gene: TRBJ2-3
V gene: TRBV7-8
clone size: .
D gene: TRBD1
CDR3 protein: CASSLGQGAQDTQYF
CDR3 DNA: TGTGCCAGCAGCTTAGGACAGGGGGCGCAGGATACGCAGTATTTT

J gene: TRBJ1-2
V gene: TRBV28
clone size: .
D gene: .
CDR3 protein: CATNRVQVSSGYTF
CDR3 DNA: TGTGCCACGAACAGGGTTCAAGTATCGTCCGGCTACACCTTC

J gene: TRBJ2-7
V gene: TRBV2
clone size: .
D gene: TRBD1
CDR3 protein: CASYTGGPYEQYF
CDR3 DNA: TGTGCCAGCTATACAGGGGGCCCCTACGAGCAGTACTTC

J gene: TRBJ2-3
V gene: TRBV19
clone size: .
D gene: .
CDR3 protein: CASSAADTQYF
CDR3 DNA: TGTGCCAGTAGTGCGGCAGATACGCAGTATTTT

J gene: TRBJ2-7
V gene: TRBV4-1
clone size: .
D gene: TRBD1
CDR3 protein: CASSQDARRGTGLSYEQYF
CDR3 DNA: TGCGCCAGCAGCCAAGATGCCCGACGAGGGACAGGACTTTCCTACGAGCAGTACTTC

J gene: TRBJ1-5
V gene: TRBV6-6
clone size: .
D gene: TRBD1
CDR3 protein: CASRGQGLNQPQHF
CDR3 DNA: TGTGCCAGCAGAGGACAGGGACTCAATCAGCCCCAGCATTTT

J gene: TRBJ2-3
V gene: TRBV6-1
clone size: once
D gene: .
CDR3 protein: CVSVTETDTQYF
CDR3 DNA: TGTGTCTCCGTGACAGAGACAGATACGCAGTATTTT

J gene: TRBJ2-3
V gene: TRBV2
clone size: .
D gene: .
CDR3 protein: CASTRADTQYF
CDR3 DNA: TGTGCCAGCACCAGGGCAGATACGCAGTATTTT

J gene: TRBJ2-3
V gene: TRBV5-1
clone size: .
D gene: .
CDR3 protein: CASSAGLDGGTQYF
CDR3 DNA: TGCGCCAGCAGCGCGGGACTGGACGGCGGTACGCAGTATTTT

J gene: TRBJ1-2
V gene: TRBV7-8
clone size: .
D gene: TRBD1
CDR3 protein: CASSPGQGIVGYTF
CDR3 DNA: TGTGCCAGCAGCCCGGGACAGGGGATAGTTGGCTACACCTTC

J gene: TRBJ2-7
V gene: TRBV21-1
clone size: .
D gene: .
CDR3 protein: CASSKPPGLAGSYEQYF
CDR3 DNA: TGTGCCAGCAGCAAACCTCCGGGACTAGCGGGGTCCTACGAGCAGTACTTC

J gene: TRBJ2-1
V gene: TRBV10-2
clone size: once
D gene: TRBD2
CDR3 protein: CASSEPRTSGKADEQFF
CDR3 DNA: TGCGCCAGCAGTGAGCCCCGGACTAGCGGGAAGGCGGATGAGCAGTTCTTC

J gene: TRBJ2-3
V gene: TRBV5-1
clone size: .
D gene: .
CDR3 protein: CASSLDFQGSTDTQYF
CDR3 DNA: TGCGCCAGCAGCTTGGATTTTCAGGGGTCGACAGATACGCAGTATTTT

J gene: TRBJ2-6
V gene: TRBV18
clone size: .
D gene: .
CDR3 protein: CASSPGSSGANVLTF
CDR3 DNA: TGTGCCAGCTCACCAGGGAGCTCTGGGGCCAACGTCCTGACTTTC

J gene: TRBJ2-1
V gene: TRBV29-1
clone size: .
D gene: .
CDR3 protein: CSVGQVDEQFF
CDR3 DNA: TGCAGCGTTGGTCAGGTGGATGAGCAGTTCTTC

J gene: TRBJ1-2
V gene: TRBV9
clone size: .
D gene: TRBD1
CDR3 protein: CASGFRDRAVYGYTF
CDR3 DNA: TGTGCCAGCGGCTTCCGGGACAGGGCCGTCTATGGCTACACCTTC

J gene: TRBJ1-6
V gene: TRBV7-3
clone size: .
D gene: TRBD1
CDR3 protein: CASSAGQGNSPLHF
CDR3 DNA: TGTGCCAGCAGCGCCGGACAGGGGAATTCACCCCTCCACTTT

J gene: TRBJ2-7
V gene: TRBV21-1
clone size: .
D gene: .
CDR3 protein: CASSKGLAYEQYF
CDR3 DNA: TGTGCCAGCAGCAAGGGACTAGCCTACGAGCAGTACTTC

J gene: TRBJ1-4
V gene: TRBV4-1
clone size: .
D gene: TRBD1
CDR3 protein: CASSQDRQGGEKLFF
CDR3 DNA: TGCGCCAGCAGCCAAGATCGACAGGGGGGTGAAAAACTGTTTTTT

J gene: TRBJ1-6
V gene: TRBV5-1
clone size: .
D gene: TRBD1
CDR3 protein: CASRTDRGRSPLHF
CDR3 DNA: TGCGCCAGCAGAACGGACAGGGGAAGATCACCCCTCCACTTT

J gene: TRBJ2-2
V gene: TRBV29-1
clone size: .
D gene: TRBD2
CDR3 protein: CSGGEGDTGELFF
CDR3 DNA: TGCAGCGGGGGGGAGGGAGACACCGGGGAGCTGTTTTTT

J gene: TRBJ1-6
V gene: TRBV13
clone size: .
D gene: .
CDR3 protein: CASSLRGGESPLHF
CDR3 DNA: TGTGCCAGCAGCTTAAGGGGGGGGGAATCACCCCTCCACTTT